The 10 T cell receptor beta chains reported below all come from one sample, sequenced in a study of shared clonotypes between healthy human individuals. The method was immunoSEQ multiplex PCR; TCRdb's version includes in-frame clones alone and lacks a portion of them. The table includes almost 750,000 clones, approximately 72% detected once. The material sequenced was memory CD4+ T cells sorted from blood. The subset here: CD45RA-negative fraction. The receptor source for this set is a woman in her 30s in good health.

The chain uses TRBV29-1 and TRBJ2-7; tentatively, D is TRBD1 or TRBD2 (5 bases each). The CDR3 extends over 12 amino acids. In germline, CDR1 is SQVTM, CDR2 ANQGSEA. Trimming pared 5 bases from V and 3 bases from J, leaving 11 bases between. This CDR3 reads CSVSSGGYEQYF. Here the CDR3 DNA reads TGCAGCGTTTCCAGTGGGGGCTACGAGCAGTACTTC.

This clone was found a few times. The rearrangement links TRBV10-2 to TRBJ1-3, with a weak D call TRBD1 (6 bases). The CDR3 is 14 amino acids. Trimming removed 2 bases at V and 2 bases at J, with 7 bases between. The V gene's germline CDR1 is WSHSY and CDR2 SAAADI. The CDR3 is CASSENRAGNTIYF. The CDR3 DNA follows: TGCGCCAGCAGTGAGAACAGGGCTGGAAACACCATATATTTT.

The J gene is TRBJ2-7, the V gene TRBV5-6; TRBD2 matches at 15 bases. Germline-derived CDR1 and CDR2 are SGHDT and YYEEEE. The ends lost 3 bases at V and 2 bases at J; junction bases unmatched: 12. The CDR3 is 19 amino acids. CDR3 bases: TGTGCCAGCAGCTCCCAGGGACTAGCGGGAGGCTCAGTAACCTACGAGCAGTACTTC. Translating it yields CASSSQGLAGGSVTYEQYF.

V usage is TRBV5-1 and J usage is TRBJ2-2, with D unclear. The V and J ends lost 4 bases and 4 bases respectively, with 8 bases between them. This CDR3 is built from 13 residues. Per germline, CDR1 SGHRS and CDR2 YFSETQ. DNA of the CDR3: TGCGCCAGCAGCCAGAGCACCACCGGGGAGCTGTTTTTT. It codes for CASSQSTTGELFF.

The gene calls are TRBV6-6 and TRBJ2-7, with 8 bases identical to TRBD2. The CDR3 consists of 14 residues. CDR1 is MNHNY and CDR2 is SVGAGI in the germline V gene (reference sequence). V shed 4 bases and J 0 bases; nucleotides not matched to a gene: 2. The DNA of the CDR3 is TGTGCCAGCAGTTTCGGGACTAGCTCCTACGAGCAGTACTTC. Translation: CASSFGTSSYEQYF.

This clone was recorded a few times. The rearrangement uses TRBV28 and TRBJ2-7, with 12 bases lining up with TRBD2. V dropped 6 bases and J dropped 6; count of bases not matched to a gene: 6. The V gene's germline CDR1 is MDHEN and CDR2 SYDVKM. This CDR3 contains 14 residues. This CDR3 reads CASSQTSGSVEQYF. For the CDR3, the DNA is TGTGCCAGCAGCCAGACTAGCGGGAGTGTCGAGCAGTACTTC.

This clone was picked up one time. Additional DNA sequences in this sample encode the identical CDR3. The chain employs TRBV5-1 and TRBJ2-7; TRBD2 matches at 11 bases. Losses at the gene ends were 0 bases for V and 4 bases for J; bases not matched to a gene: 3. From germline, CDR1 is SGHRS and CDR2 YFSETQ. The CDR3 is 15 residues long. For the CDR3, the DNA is TGCGCCAGCAGCTTGGGTACTAGCGGGAGTTACGAGCAGTACTTC. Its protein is CASSLGTSGSYEQYF.

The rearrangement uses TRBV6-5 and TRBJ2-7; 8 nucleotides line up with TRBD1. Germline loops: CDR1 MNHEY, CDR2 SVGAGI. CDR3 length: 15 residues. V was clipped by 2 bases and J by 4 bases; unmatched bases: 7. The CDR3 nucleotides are TGTGCCAGCAGTTACGCGACAGGGGAATGGTACGAGCAGTACTTC. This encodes CASSYATGEWYEQYF.

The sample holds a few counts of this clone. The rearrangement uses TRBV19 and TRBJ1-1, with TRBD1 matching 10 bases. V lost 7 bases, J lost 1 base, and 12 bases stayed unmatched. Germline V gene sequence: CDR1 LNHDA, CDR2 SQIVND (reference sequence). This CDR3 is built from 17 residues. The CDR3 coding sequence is TGTGCCAGTATCCCTAGACAGGGGGCAGGAAAGAACACTGAAGCTTTCTTT. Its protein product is CASIPRQGAGKNTEAFF.

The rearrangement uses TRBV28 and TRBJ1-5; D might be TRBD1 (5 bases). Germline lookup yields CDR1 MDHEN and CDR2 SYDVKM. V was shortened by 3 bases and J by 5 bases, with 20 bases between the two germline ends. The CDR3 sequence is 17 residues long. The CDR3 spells CASSFGFSRVKHQPQHF. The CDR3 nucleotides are TGTGCCAGCAGTTTCGGATTTTCCAGGGTTAAACATCAGCCCCAGCATTTT.